These 19 T cell receptor beta chains came from one sample sequenced in a study of identical twins. TCRdb passed the 5' RACE reads through MiXCR, listing each CDR3 protein once. The sample lists roughly 710,000 distinct CDR3 sequences, approximately 6.1% occurring once. The sequencing sample was made of naive T cells sorted from blood. All receptors derive from a man between 18 and 35 years old in good health.

This clonotype was found many times. The rearrangement links TRBV5-6 to TRBJ2-5, with 9 nucleotides matching TRBD2. Per germline, CDR1 SGHDT and CDR2 YYEEEE. Germline trimming cut 7 bases from V and 4 bases from J; bases unmatched to any gene: 11. The CDR3 runs 15 residues. The CDR3 is CASVLGLALGETQYF. As DNA, the CDR3 is TGTGCCAGCGTCCTGGGACTAGCCTTGGGAGAGACCCAGTACTTC.

CDR3 protein: CASSAETNGSSYEQYF. Written as DNA, the CDR3 is TGTGCCAGCAGTGCGGAAACTAACGGGAGCTCCTACGAGCAGTACTTC. The chain is built from TRBV28 and TRBJ2-7; possible D gene TRBD2, 6 bases. The length of the CDR3 is 16 residues. Germline V gene data show CDR1 as MDHEN and CDR2 as SYDVKM. V lost 5 bases to trimming and J lost 0 bases, with 17 bases between them.

This clonotype has ten or more counts. J is TRBJ2-1 and V is TRBV10-3, with D possibly being TRBD2 (6 bases). The CDR3 totals 14 residues. CDR1 ENHRY and CDR2 SYGVKD come from the germline V gene. V gave up 4 bases and J gave up 6 bases, with 13 bases separating them. CDR3 residues: CAISGLAKVNEQFF. CDR3 DNA sequence: TGTGCCATCAGTGGGCTAGCGAAAGTCAATGAGCAGTTCTTC.

V is TRBV3-1 and J is TRBJ2-3, with TRBD2 identical over 10 bases. The germline CDR1 and CDR2 sequences are LGHDT and YNNKEL (reference sequence). Trimming at V came to 7 bases and at J to 5 bases, leaving 6 bases not matched to a gene. The CDR3 is 14 residues long. The CDR3 here is CASKPSGGGDTQYF. The CDR3 DNA is TGTGCCAGCAAGCCTAGCGGGGGAGGAGATACGCAGTATTTT.

This clonotype came up many times. CDR3 DNA: TGTGCCAGCAGTTACGGGGGCGGGGATCAGCCCCAGCATTTT. It codes for CASSYGGGDQPQHF. The chain couples TRBV27 to TRBJ1-5; weak D call: TRBD1 (6 bases). Looked up from germline, CDR1 is MNHEY and CDR2 is SMNVEV (reference sequence). The CDR3 sequence is 14 residues long. Between the trimmed V and J ends, which lost 4 bases and 5 bases, there was a span of 12 bases.

The rearrangement joins TRBV7-2 to TRBJ2-1, with D uncertain. This CDR3 spans 14 amino acids. V was trimmed by 5 bases and J by 7 bases, leaving 15 bases between them. In germline, CDR1 is SGHTA, CDR2 FQGNSA. CDR3 DNA sequence: TGTGCCAGCAGCCAGCGTACAAATAAGAATGAGCAGTTCTTC. As protein: CASSQRTNKNEQFF.

This clonotype has a count of ten or more. This rearrangement joins TRBV12-3 or TRBV12-4 to TRBJ2-4; the D gene is possibly TRBD1 (6 bases). Trimming shortened V by 5 bases and J by 0 bases, and 11 bases separated the two germline ends. The CDR3 has 15 amino acids. The CDR3 region has the DNA TGTGCCAGCAGTCCAGGGGCGAAAGCCAAAAACATTCAGTACTTC. Amino acids: CASSPGAKAKNIQYF.

This clonotype has a count of ten or more. The chain uses TRBV24-1 and TRBJ1-1, with a possible D match to TRBD1 (6 bases). The CDR3 extends over 17 amino acids. V lost 3 bases to trimming and J lost 13 bases, with 29 bases between them. The germline CDR1 and CDR2 sequences are KGHDR and SFDVKD. CDR3 in DNA: TGTGCCACCAGTGATCGTCCCGGGACATTGTTGAGGTCCGACGGTTTCTTT. Translation: CATSDRPGTLLRSDGFF.

This clonotype was recorded a few times. The chain recombines TRBV15 with TRBJ2-1, with a possible D match to TRBD2 (5 bases). CDR1 and CDR2 (germline): LNHNV, YYDKDF (reference sequence). Trimming pared 0 bases from V and 5 bases from J, leaving 17 bases between. The CDR3 is 17 amino acids. Here the CDR3 reads CATSRDSGQRNNNEQFF. The DNA for the CDR3 is TGTGCCACCAGCAGAGATTCAGGCCAGCGGAACAACAATGAGCAGTTCTTC.

This chain joins TRBV29-1 and TRBJ1-4; unclear D gene. Germline V lookup: CDR1 SQVTM, CDR2 ANQGSEA. Trimming removed 6 bases from V and 3 bases from J, with 23 bases in between. The CDR3 totals 17 residues. This CDR3 reads CSVSPRSYSHPNEKLFF. The CDR3 nucleotides are TGCAGCGTGAGCCCCCGGTCATATTCACACCCTAATGAAAAACTGTTTTTT.

This clonotype was counted many times. The rearrangement uses TRBV12-3 or TRBV12-4 and TRBJ2-3; D gene ambiguous. The length of the CDR3 is 12 residues. V was shortened by 0 bases and J by 9 bases, with 7 bases between the two germline ends. The DNA for the CDR3 is TGTGCCAGCAGTTTAGCGATCCGGACGCAGTATTTT. Encoded protein: CASSLAIRTQYF.

There are many counts of this clonotype. This chain links TRBV7-9 with TRBJ2-1; no clear D gene. The germline V gene has CDR1 SEHNR and CDR2 FQNEAQ (reference sequence). The V and J ends lost 6 bases and 6 bases respectively, with 6 bases between them. The CDR3 covers 11 residues. The CDR3 nucleotides are TGTGCCAGCAGACCATCCAATGAGCAGTTCTTC. Amino acids: CASRPSNEQFF.

This clonotype was picked up many times. The V gene is TRBV29-1, the J gene TRBJ1-4; weak D call: TRBD1 (6 bases). The V and J ends lost 3 bases and 0 bases respectively, with 8 bases between them. CDR1 is SQVTM, CDR2 ANQGSEA, per germline. The CDR3 covers 14 residues. The CDR3 loop reads CSVEDRSTNEKLFF. CDR3 nucleotide sequence: TGCAGCGTTGAGGACAGATCAACTAATGAAAAACTGTTTTTT.

This chain links TRBV20-1 with TRBJ2-5, with D unresolved. The ends were cut back, 7 bases at V and 2 bases at J, with 11 bases in the middle. CDR1 is DFQATT, CDR2 SNEGSKA, per germline (reference sequence). CDR3 length equals 12 residues. As DNA, the CDR3 is TGCAGTGTACGGCAGCCACAAGAGACCCAGTACTTC. Translating gives CSVRQPQETQYF.

With respect to this clonotype: This could be a read error, since a much larger clone is one nucleotide away. The rearrangement links TRBV28 to TRBJ2-7; tentatively, D is TRBD1 (6 bases). The CDR3 is 15 amino acids. Germline assignment: CDR1 MDHEN and CDR2 SYDVKM. The CDR3 bases are TGTGTCAGCAGTTCACTCGGGGACACCACCTACGAGCAGTACTTC. Residues: CVSSSLGDTTYEQYF.

The table lists this clonotype with many counts. This chain uses TRBV12-5 with TRBJ2-1; D possibly matches TRBD1 or TRBD2 (7 bases each). Germline lookup yields CDR1 LGHNT and CDR2 FRNRAP. This CDR3 spans 15 amino acids. Deletions cut 6 bases from V and 7 bases from J, with 19 bases between. This chain's CDR3 is CASGPGEGARNEQFF. DNA for the CDR3: TGTGCTAGTGGCCCCGGGGAGGGGGCGCGGAATGAGCAGTTCTTC. Together with reference TRBV12-5 and TRBJ2-1, the CDR3 gives the full variable domain: DARVTQTPRHKVTEMGQEVTMRCQPILGHNTVFWYRQTMMQGLELLAYFRNRAPLDDSGMPKDRFSAEMPDATLATLKIQPSEPRDSAVYFCASGPGEGARNEQFFGPGTRLTVL.

The V gene is TRBV12-3 or TRBV12-4, the J gene TRBJ1-5; D unclear. V dropped 6 bases and J dropped 5 bases, with 17 bases sitting between them. This CDR3 comprises 15 residues. In DNA, the CDR3 is TGTGCCAGCAGCCTATCCGGGATCTGGGATCAGCCCCAGCATTTT. This encodes CASSLSGIWDQPQHF.

The sample holds a few counts of this clonotype. The J gene is TRBJ1-2, the V gene TRBV6-1, with D perhaps TRBD1 (6 bases). This CDR3 is built from 15 residues. V was shortened by 7 bases and J by 4 bases, with 19 bases between the two germline ends. Germline V CDR1 and CDR2: MNHNS, SASEGT. CDR3 coding DNA: TGTGCCAGCACCCAAGGCCCCGGGGGGCTCTATGGCTACACCTTC. Encoded protein: CASTQGPGGLYGYTF.

The chain combines TRBV12-3 or TRBV12-4 with TRBJ2-7, with D possibly TRBD2 on 6 matching bases. This CDR3 has 12 residues. Trimming took 5 bases from V and 5 from J, leaving 10 bases between them. CDR3 nucleotide sequence: TGTGCCAGCAGTCGTGCGGGGAACGAGCAGTACGTC. Its translation is CASSRAGNEQYV.